The 11 T cell receptor beta chains given below trace back to one sample, sequenced in a study of CD8 T cells in ankylosing spondylitis. Study-level points and caveats: A TCR beta motif of 7 to 9 highly homologous variants seemed to mark ankylosing spondylitis blood.

Each CDR3 protein is one row after TCRdb ran MiXCR on the 5' RACE reads. This sample yields around 890,000 distinct CDR3 sequences, of which around 11% are seen a single time; just over 0.5% belongs to the top ten. These TCRs are of unknown antigen specificity. The sample was blood, either unsorted or a sorted T cell fraction (not recorded which). The receptors come from a male donor with ankylosing spondylitis.

This clonotype was observed a few times. The chain recombines TRBV5-1 with TRBJ2-7; D call uncertain. V was cut by 2 bases and J by 2 bases, with 8 bases left in between. CDR1 and CDR2 (germline): SGHRS, YFSETQ. CDR3 length equals 13 residues. The DNA of the CDR3 is TGCGCCAGCAGCTTTACAGAGGCCTACGAGCAGTACTTC. Amino acid sequence: CASSFTEAYEQYF.

This clonotype was counted between two and nine times. This CDR3 reads CASSRTSGILSSYEQYF. The CDR3 DNA reads as TGTGCCAGCTCACGGACTAGCGGGATCCTGAGTTCCTACGAGCAGTACTTC. V gene TRBV7-9 combines with J gene TRBJ2-7, with 12 bases that match TRBD2. This CDR3 comprises 17 residues. Per germline, CDR1 SEHNR and CDR2 FQNEAQ (reference sequence). The V gene end was trimmed by 8 bases and the J gene end by 1 base; junction bases not matched to a gene: 12.

This chain uses TRBV25-1 with TRBJ1-5, with D maybe TRBD1 (5 bases). The germline CDR1 and CDR2 sequences are MGHDK and SYGVNS. CDR3 length: 15 amino acids. Trimming removed 4 bases at V and 2 bases at J, with 12 bases between. CDR3 sequence reads: CASSVSGGGNQPQHF. DNA for the CDR3: TGTGCCAGCAGTGTTAGCGGGGGAGGCAATCAGCCCCAGCATTTT.

The chain carries TRBV25-1 and TRBJ2-3; D possibly matches TRBD1 or TRBD2 (7 bases each). The CDR3 sequence is 16 residues long. The V end lost 3 bases, the J end lost 3 bases, and 16 bases lay between the germline ends. Germline loops: CDR1 MGHDK, CDR2 SYGVNS. The CDR3 coding sequence is TGTGCCAGCAGTGACTTACAGGGGAGGGGGACAGATACGCAGTATTTT. Translation: CASSDLQGRGTDTQYF.

This chain connects TRBV10-3 to TRBJ1-1; the D gene is possibly TRBD1 (6 bases). This CDR3 is 13 amino acids long. V was pared by 2 bases and J by 4 bases, with 8 bases between. Germline assignment: CDR1 ENHRY and CDR2 SYGVKD. The CDR3 region has the DNA TGTGCCATCAGTGAGGAGGGGGGCACTGAAGCTTTCTTT. This codes for CAISEEGGTEAFF.

This clonotype came up a few times. This chain connects TRBV7-3 to TRBJ2-3; 9 nucleotides match TRBD2. The CDR3 is 15 amino acids. Germline CDR1 is SGHTA and CDR2 is FQGTGA. J was trimmed by 6 bases and V by 3 bases; bases with no gene match: 7. CDR3 in amino acids: CASSFGLAGHDTQYF. In DNA, the CDR3 is TGTGCCAGCAGCTTCGGTCTAGCGGGGCACGATACGCAGTATTTT.

This clonotype came up a few times. The V gene is TRBV7-2, the J gene TRBJ1-1; TRBD1 might be the D (6 bases). Germline V gene lookup returns CDR1 SGHTA and CDR2 FQGNSA. This CDR3 has 13 amino acids. V was cut by 3 bases and J by 10 bases, with 15 bases left in between. The CDR3 DNA reads as TGTGCCAGCAGCTTTCAAAGGGACACGGGAGCTTTCTTT. This codes for CASSFQRDTGAFF.

This clonotype has more than one count but fewer than ten. This chain links TRBV10-3 with TRBJ2-7; 7 bases line up with TRBD2. This CDR3 contains 15 residues. The ends lost 0 bases at V and 4 bases at J; junction bases unmatched: 6. Germline CDR1 reads ENHRY; CDR2 reads SYGVKD. The CDR3 DNA sequence: TGTGCCATCAGTGAGTCTTCTAGCGGATCATACGAGCAGTACTTC. This codes for CAISESSSGSYEQYF.

This clonotype was counted ten times or more. The chain joins TRBV12-3 or TRBV12-4 to TRBJ2-3; TRBD1 agrees at 7 bases. CDR3 length equals 14 residues. V shed 6 bases, J shed 3 bases, and the junction held 6 bases outside the gene matches. CDR3 loop: CASSPGQFTDTQYF. CDR3 bases: TGTGCCAGCAGCCCGGGACAGTTTACAGATACGCAGTATTTT.

This clonotype was detected a few times. This chain links TRBV12-5 with TRBJ2-7, with D hard to call. Germline V lookup: CDR1 LGHNT, CDR2 FRNRAP. The CDR3 loop spans 11 amino acids. The V end lost 3 bases, the J end lost 5 bases, and 5 bases lay between the germline ends. In nucleotides, the CDR3 is TGTGCTAGTGGTTTTGGCGACGAGCAGTACTTC. Protein product: CASGFGDEQYF.

V usage is TRBV18 and J usage is TRBJ2-7; maybe TRBD1 (7 bases). V lost 0 bases and J 6 bases, leaving 12 bases between the germline ends. Germline V lookup: CDR1 KGHSH, CDR2 LQKENI. This CDR3 is 14 amino acids long. This chain's CDR3 is CASSPPGQGGEQYF. The CDR3 coding sequence is TGTGCCAGCTCACCACCTGGGCAGGGGGGCGAGCAGTACTTC.